Described below is a single TCR beta chain sequence and its context. Its antigen is unknown. This record belongs to a study of PD-1 blockade in classical Hodgkin lymphoma. Study as a whole: Patients were dosed intravenously with nivolumab at 3 mg/kg every 2 weeks.

This table comes from immunoSEQ multiplex PCR, and its TCRdb copy is limited to in-frame clones, with some not included. The sample carries approximately 9,000 clones, around 80% recorded once. Time point in this sample: cycle 4 day 1 (C4D1), after around six weeks of nivolumab. Relapse after autologous stem cell transplantation occurred in every patient, and brentuximab vedotin exposure varied. Purified CD4+ T cells were obtained from thawed PBMCs through magnetic negative selection. General observations from the study: Patients with a complete response exhibited baseline diversity comparable to newly diagnosed patients. CD4+ but not CD8+ TCR diversity rose significantly by C4D1. Exclusion applied to patients who initiated nivolumab less than 1 year following ASCT.

The CDR3 length is 15 residues. Looked up from germline, CDR1 is SGHNT and CDR2 is YYREEE (reference sequence). V was clipped by 6 bases and J by 2 bases; unmatched bases: 7. The V gene is TRBV5-4, the J gene TRBJ2-1, with 8 bases aligning to TRBD2. The clonotype originates from a human donor with classical Hodgkin lymphoma. The sample in question was CD4+ T cells from blood, obtained before the fourth cycle of nivolumab. The CDR3: CASTIGGGTYNEQFF. The CDR3 DNA follows: TGTGCCAGCACCATCGGGGGGGGAACCTACAATGAGCAGTTCTTC.